Listed below are T cell receptor beta chains from one sample, sequenced in a study of T cells in Graves' hyperthyroidism and ophthalmopathy. Each CDR3 protein gets one entry after TCRdb re-called the multiplex PCR reads with MiXCR. The sample includes 300,000 to 400,000 distinct CDR3 sequences, more than 11% of them seen just once. The sample was blood. The receptors derive from a woman aged 30 to 39 with Graves' hyperthyroidism. CDR3s include the opening cysteine and the closing phenylalanine or tryptophan. D genes are given only for firm matches. For some rows the clone size is stated as once, few or many, or as a class when expanded; others skip it.

v_call: TRBV28; d_call: NA; j_call: TRBJ1-1; clone_size: many; cdr3_nt: TGTGCCAGCACCCCCCGGTCCAACACTGAAGCTTTCTTT; cdr3_aa: CASTPRSNTEAFF
v_call: TRBV19; d_call: NA; j_call: TRBJ1-1; clone_size: few; cdr3_nt: TGTGCCAGTAGTATTGGGATCCGGACAGTGAGACCTGAAGCTTTCTTT; cdr3_aa: CASSIGIRTVRPEAFF
v_call: TRBV29-1; d_call: NA; j_call: TRBJ2-3; clone_size: few; cdr3_nt: TGCAGCGTTGAAGAGGTAGGAGAAGCGGACAGTGCCTCAGATACGCAGTATTTT; cdr3_aa: CSVEEVGEADSASDTQYF
v_call: TRBV12-3/TRBV12-4; d_call: TRBD1; j_call: TRBJ1-2; clone_size: many; cdr3_nt: TGTGCCAGCAGTTCTTCTGGGACAGTTTATGGCTACACCTTC; cdr3_aa: CASSSSGTVYGYTF
v_call: TRBV7-9; d_call: NA; j_call: TRBJ2-7; clone_size: many; cdr3_nt: TGTGCCAGCAGCCATGCAAAAGAGGACTACGAGCAGTACTTC; cdr3_aa: CASSHAKEDYEQYF
v_call: TRBV20-1; d_call: TRBD2; j_call: TRBJ2-3; clone_size: many; cdr3_nt: TGCAGTGCTAGAGATAGCGGGAGTACAGATACGCAGTATTTT; cdr3_aa: CSARDSGSTDTQYF
v_call: TRBV6-5; d_call: NA; j_call: TRBJ1-2; clone_size: few; cdr3_nt: TGTGCCAGCAGTTCCACGGGTATTGGCTACACCTTC; cdr3_aa: CASSSTGIGYTF
v_call: TRBV2; d_call: NA; j_call: TRBJ2-7; clone_size: many; cdr3_nt: TGTGCCAGCAATTACCCTCCCGACGAGCAGTACTTC; cdr3_aa: CASNYPPDEQYF
v_call: TRBV6-1; d_call: NA; j_call: TRBJ2-2; clone_size: many; cdr3_nt: TGTGCCAGCAGTTGGCTCCGGGGCCGTACCGGGGAGCTGTTTTTT; cdr3_aa: CASSWLRGRTGELFF
v_call: TRBV7-8; d_call: NA; j_call: TRBJ2-7; clone_size: many; cdr3_nt: TGTGCCAGCAGCTTTGCTAACTACGAGCAGTACTTC; cdr3_aa: CASSFANYEQYF
v_call: TRBV19; d_call: TRBD1; j_call: TRBJ2-7; clone_size: many; cdr3_nt: TGTGCCAGTAGTATCGACAGGGGCCCCCTCTACGAGCAGTACTTC; cdr3_aa: CASSIDRGPLYEQYF
v_call: TRBV28; d_call: TRBD1; j_call: TRBJ2-2; clone_size: NA; cdr3_nt: TGTGCCAGCAGTTTCCTCGGACAGGGCGGGGTCGGGGAGCTGTTTTTT; cdr3_aa: CASSFLGQGGVGELFF
v_call: TRBV6-1; d_call: NA; j_call: TRBJ1-6; clone_size: many; cdr3_nt: TGTGCCAGCAGACAGGCAATCGGTTCACCCCTCCACTTT; cdr3_aa: CASRQAIGSPLHF
v_call: TRBV7-6; d_call: TRBD1; j_call: TRBJ1-4; clone_size: NA; cdr3_nt: TGTGCCAGCAGCCGAGACAGGGCCGGGTCTTCTAAACTGTTTTTT; cdr3_aa: CASSRDRAGSSKLFF
v_call: TRBV5-1; d_call: TRBD2; j_call: TRBJ2-2; clone_size: NA; cdr3_nt: TGCGCCAGCAGTACCGGTAGGGGACTAGGGCCCACCGGGGAGCTGTTTTTT; cdr3_aa: CASSTGRGLGPTGELFF
v_call: TRBV20-1; d_call: NA; j_call: TRBJ2-7; clone_size: NA; cdr3_nt: TGCAGTGCTAGGGGCGGGACGGGATCCTACGAGCAGTACTTC; cdr3_aa: CSARGGTGSYEQYF
v_call: TRBV7-3; d_call: NA; j_call: TRBJ2-1; clone_size: many; cdr3_nt: TGTGCCAGCAGCTTAACGGGACCAGGCAATGAGCAGTTCTTC; cdr3_aa: CASSLTGPGNEQFF
v_call: TRBV2; d_call: NA; j_call: TRBJ2-3; clone_size: many; cdr3_nt: TGTGCCAGCAGTGGGCCAAGGGGAAGCACAGATACGCAGTATTTT; cdr3_aa: CASSGPRGSTDTQYF
v_call: TRBV6-2/TRBV6-3; d_call: TRBD1; j_call: TRBJ1-2; clone_size: NA; cdr3_nt: TGTGCCAGCAGTTACTCTCCCAATGGACAGGGGGGCGGGTTCACCTTC; cdr3_aa: CASSYSPNGQGGGFTF
v_call: TRBV27; d_call: NA; j_call: TRBJ1-6; clone_size: once; cdr3_nt: TGTGCCAGCAGTTCGGAGTCTCATAATTCACCCCTCCACTTT; cdr3_aa: CASSSESHNSPLHF
v_call: TRBV15; d_call: NA; j_call: TRBJ2-6; clone_size: once; cdr3_nt: TGTGCCACCACTGACAACTCTGGGGCCAACGTCCTGACTTTC; cdr3_aa: CATTDNSGANVLTF
v_call: TRBV7-9; d_call: NA; j_call: TRBJ2-3; clone_size: many; cdr3_nt: TGTGCCAGCAGTCCAAACACAGATACGCAGTATTTT; cdr3_aa: CASSPNTDTQYF
v_call: TRBV18; d_call: NA; j_call: TRBJ2-7; clone_size: few; cdr3_nt: TGTGCCAGCTCACCACGCCAGGGTGACGGCGAGCAGTACTTC; cdr3_aa: CASSPRQGDGEQYF
v_call: TRBV11-2; d_call: NA; j_call: TRBJ2-3; clone_size: NA; cdr3_nt: TGTGCCAGCAGCCCCACTGGGTGGATGGGGGATGGTTTAGCAGATACGCAGTATTTT; cdr3_aa: CASSPTGWMGDGLADTQYF
v_call: TRBV28; d_call: NA; j_call: TRBJ2-4; clone_size: many; cdr3_nt: TGTGCCAGCGGGGCCGTGAAAAACATTCAGTACTTC; cdr3_aa: CASGAVKNIQYF
v_call: TRBV2; d_call: NA; j_call: TRBJ2-1; clone_size: NA; cdr3_nt: TGTGCCAGCTTTACGACCGCGGTATTCTTC; cdr3_aa: CASFTTAVFF
v_call: TRBV6-2/TRBV6-3; d_call: TRBD1; j_call: TRBJ2-7; clone_size: many; cdr3_nt: TGTGCCAGCAGACCTTCCGGGACAGGGACCTACGAGCAGTACTTC; cdr3_aa: CASRPSGTGTYEQYF
v_call: TRBV28; d_call: NA; j_call: TRBJ2-3; clone_size: many; cdr3_nt: TGTGCCAGCAGTCCCCCGGGACGGACCACAGATACGCAGTATTTT; cdr3_aa: CASSPPGRTTDTQYF
v_call: TRBV20-1; d_call: TRBD2; j_call: TRBJ2-1; clone_size: few; cdr3_nt: TGCAGTGCGCTAGCGGGAGGAGGTGATGAGCAGTTCTTC; cdr3_aa: CSALAGGGDEQFF
v_call: TRBV7-2; d_call: NA; j_call: TRBJ1-1; clone_size: many; cdr3_nt: TGTGCCAGCAGCGCGTACAAGGCGAAGAACACTGAAGCTTTCTTT; cdr3_aa: CASSAYKAKNTEAFF
v_call: TRBV28; d_call: NA; j_call: TRBJ2-7; clone_size: few; cdr3_nt: TGTGCCAGCTCCGGGATGTTCTACGAGCAGTACTTC; cdr3_aa: CASSGMFYEQYF
v_call: TRBV14; d_call: NA; j_call: TRBJ1-3; clone_size: few; cdr3_nt: TGTGCCAGCAGCCGAGTCGCCCTAGTGCCTGGAAACACCATATATTTT; cdr3_aa: CASSRVALVPGNTIYF
v_call: TRBV25-1; d_call: NA; j_call: TRBJ1-5; clone_size: NA; cdr3_nt: TGTGCCAGCAGTGAGGCCACGGGGAATCAGCCCCAGCATTTT; cdr3_aa: CASSEATGNQPQHF
v_call: TRBV28; d_call: TRBD2; j_call: TRBJ2-7; clone_size: many; cdr3_nt: TGTGCCAGCAGTCCTCTCTCAGGGAGGGGATCCTACGAGCAGTACTTC; cdr3_aa: CASSPLSGRGSYEQYF
v_call: TRBV6-6; d_call: NA; j_call: TRBJ1-1; clone_size: many; cdr3_nt: TGTGCCAGCAGTTCCCCCGGTAGGGGACCCGTGAACACTGAAGCTTTCTTT; cdr3_aa: CASSSPGRGPVNTEAFF
v_call: TRBV20-1; d_call: TRBD2; j_call: TRBJ2-3; clone_size: many; cdr3_nt: TGCAGTGCTACTCTTAGCGGGAGTGGTACGCAGTATTTT; cdr3_aa: CSATLSGSGTQYF
v_call: TRBV18; d_call: NA; j_call: TRBJ1-2; clone_size: few; cdr3_nt: TGTGCCAGCTCACCACCGACGGACTATGGCTACACCTTC; cdr3_aa: CASSPPTDYGYTF
v_call: TRBV28; d_call: TRBD1; j_call: TRBJ2-7; clone_size: many; cdr3_nt: TGTGCCAGCAGCCCTACCGGGACAGGGTACGAGCAGTACTTC; cdr3_aa: CASSPTGTGYEQYF
v_call: TRBV28; d_call: NA; j_call: TRBJ2-3; clone_size: few; cdr3_nt: TGTGCCAGCAGTTTATTTTTCATCAGGGGCCCTCGCACAGATACGCAGTATTTT; cdr3_aa: CASSLFFIRGPRTDTQYF
v_call: TRBV2; d_call: NA; j_call: TRBJ2-3; clone_size: many; cdr3_nt: TGTGCCAGCAGTTTCGGGACGGACTACACAGATACGCAGTATTTT; cdr3_aa: CASSFGTDYTDTQYF
v_call: TRBV27; d_call: NA; j_call: TRBJ2-7; clone_size: NA; cdr3_nt: TGTGCCAGCAGTTTAAACCTCGGTGAGCCCCACTACGAGCAGTACTTC; cdr3_aa: CASSLNLGEPHYEQYF
v_call: TRBV6-6; d_call: NA; j_call: TRBJ2-5; clone_size: NA; cdr3_nt: TGTGCCAGCAGTTACTCGATTCACGGGGACCCGGGGTCCGTTGAGACCCAGTACTTC; cdr3_aa: CASSYSIHGDPGSVETQYF
v_call: TRBV28; d_call: NA; j_call: TRBJ2-7; clone_size: few; cdr3_nt: TGTGCCACCCAAGTGGATGTCGGGGAGCAGTACTTC; cdr3_aa: CATQVDVGEQYF
v_call: TRBV11-2; d_call: NA; j_call: TRBJ1-2; clone_size: many; cdr3_nt: TGTGCCAGCAGCTTGGCCCTCTATGGCTACACCTTC; cdr3_aa: CASSLALYGYTF
v_call: TRBV4-2; d_call: NA; j_call: TRBJ1-3; clone_size: once; cdr3_nt: TGTGCCAGCAGCCAAGCTGGCAGGGCTGGAAACACCATATATTTT; cdr3_aa: CASSQAGRAGNTIYF
v_call: TRBV19; d_call: NA; j_call: TRBJ2-7; clone_size: few; cdr3_nt: TGTGCCAGTAGTAACCCTGATCTGGACTACGAGCAGTACTTC; cdr3_aa: CASSNPDLDYEQYF
v_call: TRBV28; d_call: NA; j_call: TRBJ1-5; clone_size: many; cdr3_nt: TGTGCCAGCAGCTTGGCGGGGGGTCAGCCCCAGCATTTT; cdr3_aa: CASSLAGGQPQHF
v_call: TRBV3-1; d_call: NA; j_call: TRBJ2-3; clone_size: NA; cdr3_nt: TGTGCCAGCAGCCAAGGCGAGGATGAGACAGATACGCAGTATTTT; cdr3_aa: CASSQGEDETDTQYF
v_call: TRBV11-2; d_call: NA; j_call: TRBJ1-5; clone_size: few; cdr3_nt: TGTGCCAGCAGCCTAACATACAATCAGCCCCAGCATTTT; cdr3_aa: CASSLTYNQPQHF
v_call: TRBV28; d_call: NA; j_call: TRBJ2-5; clone_size: many; cdr3_nt: TGTGCCAGCCAAAAACGGGGGACCGGTAATCAAGAGACCCAGTACTTC; cdr3_aa: CASQKRGTGNQETQYF
v_call: TRBV19; d_call: NA; j_call: TRBJ1-2; clone_size: NA; cdr3_nt: TGTGCCAGTAGTATATGGTCTAGGGGCACCGACTATGGCTACACCTTC; cdr3_aa: CASSIWSRGTDYGYTF
v_call: TRBV5-6; d_call: TRBD1; j_call: TRBJ1-4; clone_size: few; cdr3_nt: TGTGCCAGCAGCTTAGGGACAGGACGAGAAAAACTGTTTTTT; cdr3_aa: CASSLGTGREKLFF
v_call: TRBV2; d_call: TRBD2; j_call: TRBJ2-5; clone_size: few; cdr3_nt: TGTGCCAGCAGGAGGGAGGGCCGGGAGACCCAGTACTTC; cdr3_aa: CASRREGRETQYF
v_call: TRBV7-2; d_call: NA; j_call: TRBJ2-7; clone_size: NA; cdr3_nt: TGTGCCAGCAGCTACCCGGAGACCCAGCACGAGCAGTACTTC; cdr3_aa: CASSYPETQHEQYF
v_call: TRBV3-1; d_call: TRBD2; j_call: TRBJ2-7; clone_size: NA; cdr3_nt: TGTGCCAGCAGCCCTGGACTAGCGGGAGGAGGGTACGAGCAGTACTTC; cdr3_aa: CASSPGLAGGGYEQYF
v_call: TRBV7-9; d_call: NA; j_call: TRBJ1-1; clone_size: many; cdr3_nt: TGTGCCAGCAGCCAGGAGTATAGGAACACTGAAGCTTTCTTT; cdr3_aa: CASSQEYRNTEAFF
v_call: TRBV20-1; d_call: TRBD1; j_call: TRBJ2-7; clone_size: NA; cdr3_nt: TGCAGTGTCCCGTCTTGGGGACAGGGGGCCTACGAGCAGTACTTC; cdr3_aa: CSVPSWGQGAYEQYF
v_call: TRBV7-9; d_call: TRBD2; j_call: TRBJ2-3; clone_size: many; cdr3_nt: TGTGCCAGCACCCGACTAGCGTTTGAAGATACGCAGTATTTT; cdr3_aa: CASTRLAFEDTQYF
v_call: TRBV28; d_call: TRBD1; j_call: TRBJ2-7; clone_size: many; cdr3_nt: TGTGCCAGCAGTTTATTTGGGGGACAGGGGGCTTCCTACGAGCAGTACTTC; cdr3_aa: CASSLFGGQGASYEQYF
v_call: TRBV11-2; d_call: NA; j_call: TRBJ2-3; clone_size: many; cdr3_nt: TGTGCCAGCAGCTTAGCGGGGGACACAGATACGCAGTATTTT; cdr3_aa: CASSLAGDTDTQYF